The clone carrying this T cell receptor (beta chain) was picked up one time. Its antigen is not known. The data are from a study of shared clonotypes between healthy human individuals. For the study at large: The cohort comprised a couple of women and a few men. Their ages spanned 18 to 49 years. Each donor's CD4 naive and CD4 memory cells filled three plates apiece, CD8 naive two, and CD8 memory one.

The CDR3 is 16 amino acids. Per the germline V gene, CDR1 is SGDLS and CDR2 is YYNGEE. V lost 0 bases, J lost 2 bases, and 2 bases stayed unmatched. The repertoire was sequenced with immunoSEQ multiplex PCR; TCRdb's copy has only in-frame clones and lacks some. The sample gives some 2,500,000 clones, 85% to 95% of which show up once; 0.37% is in the top ten. Regarding the study as a whole: Generation probability values for non-shared clonotypes were lower than those for clonotypes shared by all four donors. Shared clonotypes: about 5.3% naive CD4, around 4% naive CD8, roughly 2.2% memory CD4, over 0.3% memory CD8.

The sample taken for sequencing was naive CD4+ T cells from PBMCs. Described subset: CD45RA+ positively selected. V usage is TRBV9 and J usage is TRBJ2-3; TRBD2 matches at 11 bases. The source of this sequence is a man younger than 35 in good health. Some clones in this sample may be carry-over from other donors' samples. The CDR3 nucleotides are TGTGCCAGCAGCGTAGGACTAGCGGGAAACACAGATACGCAGTATTTT. It codes for CASSVGLAGNTDTQYF.